This T cell receptor beta chain was captured by sequencing in a study of T cells in Graves' hyperthyroidism and ophthalmopathy. At the level of the study: The blood sample was taken at first diagnosis, before treatment began. Whole-study findings and limits: Ophthalmopathy was predicted by the model a median of roughly 6.6 months ahead of onset. Most thyroid clonotypes with frequency above 0.001 were detected in blood.

This clonotype came up many times. Its specificity is not known. Trimming at V came to 3 bases and at J to 2 bases, leaving 4 bases not matched to a gene. The CDR3 runs 15 residues. PBMCs stemmed from around 9.3 ml fresh peripheral blood. Using RNA transcripts as the source, TCR beta CDR3 regions were amplified. With the HTBI primer set, the TCR CDR3 went through a first round of RT-PCR. TCRdb re-analysed the multiplex PCR reads in MiXCR, keeping a single row per CDR3 protein. Of hundreds of thousands of distinct CDR3 sequences in the sample, roughly 21% were seen once. The chain employs TRBV12-3 or TRBV12-4 and TRBJ1-2, with TRBD1 matching 9 bases. The sample was blood. The TCR was taken from a man between 40 and 49 years old with Graves' ophthalmopathy. Here the CDR3 reads CASSFGDRVNYGYTF. DNA for the CDR3: TGTGCCAGCAGTTTTGGGGACAGGGTAAACTATGGCTACACCTTC.